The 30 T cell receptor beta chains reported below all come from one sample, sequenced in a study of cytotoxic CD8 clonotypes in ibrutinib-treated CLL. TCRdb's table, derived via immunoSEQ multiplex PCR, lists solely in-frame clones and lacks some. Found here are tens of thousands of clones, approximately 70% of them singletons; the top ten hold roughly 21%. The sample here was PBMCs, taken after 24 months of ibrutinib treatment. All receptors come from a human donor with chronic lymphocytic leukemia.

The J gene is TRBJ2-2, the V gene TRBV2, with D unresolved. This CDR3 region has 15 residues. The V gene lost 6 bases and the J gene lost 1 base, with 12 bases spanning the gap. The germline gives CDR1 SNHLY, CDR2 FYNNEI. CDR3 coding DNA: TGTGCCAGCAGGATCCCCAGCCGGAACACCGGGGAGCTGTTTTTT. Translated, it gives CASRIPSRNTGELFF.

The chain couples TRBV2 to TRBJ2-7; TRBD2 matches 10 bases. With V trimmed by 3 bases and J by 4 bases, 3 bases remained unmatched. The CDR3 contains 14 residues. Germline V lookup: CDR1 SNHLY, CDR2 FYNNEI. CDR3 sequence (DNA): TGTGCCAGCAGTGATCTAGCGGGGGTTTACGAGCAGTACTTC. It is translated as CASSDLAGVYEQYF.

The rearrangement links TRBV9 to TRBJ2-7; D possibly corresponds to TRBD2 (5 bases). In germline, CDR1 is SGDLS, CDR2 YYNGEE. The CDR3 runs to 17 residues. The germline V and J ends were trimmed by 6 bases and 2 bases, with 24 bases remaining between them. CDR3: CASNRPLLRRLPYEQYF. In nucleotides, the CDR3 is TGTGCCAGCAACCGCCCTCTCCTCAGGAGGTTACCCTACGAGCAGTACTTC.

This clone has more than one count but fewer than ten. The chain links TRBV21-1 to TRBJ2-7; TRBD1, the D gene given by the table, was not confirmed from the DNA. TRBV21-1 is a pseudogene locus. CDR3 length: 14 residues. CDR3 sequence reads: CASSRTGRSYEQYF. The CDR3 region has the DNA TGTGCCAGCAGCAGAACAGGGCGATCCTACGAGCAGTACTTC.

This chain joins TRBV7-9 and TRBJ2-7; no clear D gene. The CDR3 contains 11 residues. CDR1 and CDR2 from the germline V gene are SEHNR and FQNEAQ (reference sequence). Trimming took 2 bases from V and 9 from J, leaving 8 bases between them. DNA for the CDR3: TGTGCCAGCAGCTTATTGCAGATGCAGTACTTC. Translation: CASSLLQMQYF.

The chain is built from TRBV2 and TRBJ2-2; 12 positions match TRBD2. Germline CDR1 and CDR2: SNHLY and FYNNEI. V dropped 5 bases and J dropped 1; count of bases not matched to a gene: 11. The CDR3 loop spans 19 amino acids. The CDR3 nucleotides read TGTGCCAGCAGTTGGCCCAGACTAGCGGGAGCCCTGAACACCGGGGAGCTGTTTTTT. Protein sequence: CASSWPRLAGALNTGELFF. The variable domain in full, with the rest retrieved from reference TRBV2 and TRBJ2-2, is EPEVTQTPSHQVTQMGQEVILRCVPISNHLYFYWYRQILGQKVEFLVSFYNNEISEKSEIFDDQFSVERPDGSNFTLKIRSTKLEDSAMYFCASSWPRLAGALNTGELFFGEGSRLTVL.

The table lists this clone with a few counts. The CDR3 is CASSIRGYGYTF. In DNA form, the CDR3 reads TGTGCCAGCAGCATAAGGGGATATGGCTACACCTTC. The rearrangement uses TRBV4-2 and TRBJ1-2, with D possibly TRBD1 on 5 matching bases. This CDR3 is built from 12 residues. V gave up 5 bases and J gave up 5 bases, with 9 bases separating them. The V gene's germline CDR1 is LGHNA and CDR2 YNFKEQ.

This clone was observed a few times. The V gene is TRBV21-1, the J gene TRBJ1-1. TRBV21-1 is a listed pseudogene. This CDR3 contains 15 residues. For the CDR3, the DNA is TGTGCCAGCAGCAAAGAGACGGCCCTGAGCCCTGAAGCTTTCTTT. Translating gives CASSKETALSPEAFF.

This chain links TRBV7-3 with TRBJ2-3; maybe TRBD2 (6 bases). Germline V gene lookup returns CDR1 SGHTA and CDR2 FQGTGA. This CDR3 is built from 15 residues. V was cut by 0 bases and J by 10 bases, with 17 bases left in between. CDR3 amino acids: CASSLTGARGGAQYF. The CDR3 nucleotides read TGTGCCAGCAGCTTAACAGGAGCGCGGGGTGGCGCGCAGTATTTT.

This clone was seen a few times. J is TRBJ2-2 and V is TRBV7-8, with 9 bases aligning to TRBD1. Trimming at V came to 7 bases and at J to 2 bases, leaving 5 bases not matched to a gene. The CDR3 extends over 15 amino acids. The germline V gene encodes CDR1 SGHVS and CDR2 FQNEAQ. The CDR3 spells CASNTGQGNTGELFF. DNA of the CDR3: TGTGCCAGCAACACGGGACAGGGCAACACCGGGGAGCTGTTTTTT.

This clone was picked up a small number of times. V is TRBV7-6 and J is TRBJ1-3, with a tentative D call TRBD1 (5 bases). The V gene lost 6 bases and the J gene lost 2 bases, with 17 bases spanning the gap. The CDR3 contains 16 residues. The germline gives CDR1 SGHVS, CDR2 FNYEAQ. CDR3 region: CASSPSSTGAGNTIYF. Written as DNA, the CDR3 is TGTGCCAGCAGTCCAAGTAGTACAGGCGCTGGAAACACCATATATTTT.

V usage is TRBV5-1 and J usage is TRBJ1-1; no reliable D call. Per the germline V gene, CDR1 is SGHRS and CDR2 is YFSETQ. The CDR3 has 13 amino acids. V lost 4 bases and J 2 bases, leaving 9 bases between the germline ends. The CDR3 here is CASSRTDNTEAFF. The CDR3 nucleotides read TGCGCCAGCAGCCGTACGGATAACACTGAAGCTTTCTTT. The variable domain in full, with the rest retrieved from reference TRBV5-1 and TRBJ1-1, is KAGVTQTPRYLIKTRGQQVTLSCSPISGHRSVSWYQQTPGQGLQFLFEYFSETQRNKGNFPGRFSGRQFSNSRSEMNVSTLELGDSALYLCASSRTDNTEAFFGQGTRLTVV.

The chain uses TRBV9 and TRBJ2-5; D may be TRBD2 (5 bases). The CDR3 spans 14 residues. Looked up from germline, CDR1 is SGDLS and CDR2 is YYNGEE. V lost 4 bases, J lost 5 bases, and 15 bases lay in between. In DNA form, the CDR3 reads TGTGCCAGCAGCCGGACTGTGGTAGTGGAGACCCAGTACTTC. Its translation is CASSRTVVVETQYF.

The CDR3 protein is CASSQDPLQTGSGNTIYF. The CDR3, as DNA: TGCGCCAGCAGCCAAGATCCGCTCCAGACAGGATCTGGAAACACCATATATTTT. The V and J genes are TRBV4-1 and TRBJ1-3, with D perhaps matching TRBD1 (6 bases). The germline V gene encodes CDR1 MGHRA and CDR2 YSYEKL. Trimming stripped 0 bases from V and 1 base from J, with 16 bases between. CDR3 length: 18 residues.

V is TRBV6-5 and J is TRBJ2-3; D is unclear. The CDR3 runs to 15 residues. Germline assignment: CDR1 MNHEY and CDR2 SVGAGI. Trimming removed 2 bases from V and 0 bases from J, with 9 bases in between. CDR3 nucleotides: TGTGCCAGCAGTTACGAGGTGGGGAGCACAGATACGCAGTATTTT. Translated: CASSYEVGSTDTQYF.

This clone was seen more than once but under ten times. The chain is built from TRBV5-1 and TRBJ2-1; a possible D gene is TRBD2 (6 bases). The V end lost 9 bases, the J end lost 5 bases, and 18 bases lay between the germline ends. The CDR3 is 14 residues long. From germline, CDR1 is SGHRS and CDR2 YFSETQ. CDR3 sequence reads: CATTGTPTNNEQFF. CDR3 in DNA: TGCGCCACGACCGGGACTCCTACAAACAATGAGCAGTTCTTC.

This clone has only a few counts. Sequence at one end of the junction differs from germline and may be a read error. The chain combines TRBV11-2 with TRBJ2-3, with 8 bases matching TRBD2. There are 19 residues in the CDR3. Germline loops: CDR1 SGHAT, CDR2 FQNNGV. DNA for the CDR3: TGTGCCAGCAGCTTAGGTCCCCCCCGCAGGGTAGAGTTGAGCGGGAGAGCGCTCTTT. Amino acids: CASSLGPPRRVELSGRALF.

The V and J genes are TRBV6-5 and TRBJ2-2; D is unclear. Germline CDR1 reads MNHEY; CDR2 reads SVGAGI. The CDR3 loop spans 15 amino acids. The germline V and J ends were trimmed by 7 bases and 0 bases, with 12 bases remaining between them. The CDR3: CASKFERANTGELFF. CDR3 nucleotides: TGTGCCAGCAAGTTTGAAAGGGCGAACACCGGGGAGCTGTTTTTT.

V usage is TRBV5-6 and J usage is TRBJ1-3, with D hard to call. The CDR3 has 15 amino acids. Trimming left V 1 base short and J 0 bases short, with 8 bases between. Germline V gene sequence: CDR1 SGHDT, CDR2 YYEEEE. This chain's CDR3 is CASSLKLSSGNTIYF. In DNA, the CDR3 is TGTGCCAGCAGCTTGAAGCTGAGCTCTGGAAACACCATATATTTT.

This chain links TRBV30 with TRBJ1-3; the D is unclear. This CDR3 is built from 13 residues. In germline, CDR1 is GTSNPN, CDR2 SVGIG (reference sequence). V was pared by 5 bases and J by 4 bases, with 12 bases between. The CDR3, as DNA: TGTGCCTGGGATACCTGGCGCGGAAACACCATATATTTT. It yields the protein CAWDTWRGNTIYF.

The CDR3 DNA sequence: TGTGCCAGCCTCTCCGCCGGCTCTGGGGCCAACGTCCTGACTTTC. Its translation: CASLSAGSGANVLTF. The rearrangement links TRBV4-2 to TRBJ2-6; D not certain. CDR3 size: 15 residues. Germline assignment: CDR1 LGHNA and CDR2 YNFKEQ. The V end lost 8 bases, the J end lost 0 bases, and 11 bases lay between the germline ends.

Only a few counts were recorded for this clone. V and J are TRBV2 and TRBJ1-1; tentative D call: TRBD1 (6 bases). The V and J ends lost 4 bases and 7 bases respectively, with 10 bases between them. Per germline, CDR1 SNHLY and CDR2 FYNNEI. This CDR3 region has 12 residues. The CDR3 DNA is TGTGCCAGCAGTGTAGGACAGTATGAAGCTTTCTTT. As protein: CASSVGQYEAFF. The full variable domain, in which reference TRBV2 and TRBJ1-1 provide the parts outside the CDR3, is EPEVTQTPSHQVTQMGQEVILRCVPISNHLYFYWYRQILGQKVEFLVSFYNNEISEKSEIFDDQFSVERPDGSNFTLKIRSTKLEDSAMYFCASSVGQYEAFFGQGTRLTVV.

Here the CDR3 reads CSVGSMALYGYTF. CDR3 coding DNA: TGCAGCGTTGGATCCATGGCGCTCTATGGCTACACCTTC. The gene calls are TRBV29-1 and TRBJ1-2; D gene uncertain. This CDR3 spans 13 amino acids. The ends were cut back, 4 bases at V and 4 bases at J, with 13 bases in the middle. Germline V CDR1 and CDR2: SQVTM, ANQGSEA.

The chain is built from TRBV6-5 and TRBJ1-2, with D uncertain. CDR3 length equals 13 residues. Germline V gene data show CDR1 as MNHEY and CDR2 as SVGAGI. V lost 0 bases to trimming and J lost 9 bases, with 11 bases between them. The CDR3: CASSYSPALRYTF. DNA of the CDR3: TGTGCCAGCAGTTACTCTCCGGCCCTCCGCTACACCTTC.

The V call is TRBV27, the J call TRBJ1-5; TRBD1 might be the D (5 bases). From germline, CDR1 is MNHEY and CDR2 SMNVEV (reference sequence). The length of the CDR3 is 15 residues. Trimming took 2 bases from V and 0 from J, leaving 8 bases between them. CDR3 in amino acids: CASSLTGVSNQPQHF. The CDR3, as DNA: TGTGCCAGCAGTTTAACGGGGGTTAGCAATCAGCCCCAGCATTTT.

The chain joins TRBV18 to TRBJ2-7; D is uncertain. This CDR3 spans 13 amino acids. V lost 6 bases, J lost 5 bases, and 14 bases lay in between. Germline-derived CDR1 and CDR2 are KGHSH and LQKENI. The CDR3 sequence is CASSARGTHEQYF. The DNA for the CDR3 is TGTGCCAGCTCTGCTAGAGGAACACACGAGCAGTACTTC.

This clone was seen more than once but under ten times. The CDR3 sequence is CAWSVRLNTEAFF. Here the CDR3 DNA reads TGTGCCTGGAGTGTTCGGTTGAACACTGAAGCTTTCTTT. The chain uses TRBV30 and TRBJ1-1; no clear D gene. Germline V gene data show CDR1 as GTSNPN and CDR2 as SVGIG (reference sequence). V was shortened by 0 bases and J by 0 bases, with 5 bases between the two germline ends. This CDR3 is 13 amino acids long.

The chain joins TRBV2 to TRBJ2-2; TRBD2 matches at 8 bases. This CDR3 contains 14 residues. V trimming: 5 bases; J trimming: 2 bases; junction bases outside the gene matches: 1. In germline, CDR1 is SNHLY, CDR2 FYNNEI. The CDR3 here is CASSLAGNTGELFF. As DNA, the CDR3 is TGTGCCAGCAGTTTAGCGGGAAACACCGGGGAGCTGTTTTTT.

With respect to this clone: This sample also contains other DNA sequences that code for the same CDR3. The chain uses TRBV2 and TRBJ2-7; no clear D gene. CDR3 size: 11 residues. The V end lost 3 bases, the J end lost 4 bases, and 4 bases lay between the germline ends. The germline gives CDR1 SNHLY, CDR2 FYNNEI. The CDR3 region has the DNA TGTGCCAGCAGTGAGGCGTACGAGCAGTACTTC. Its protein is CASSEAYEQYF.

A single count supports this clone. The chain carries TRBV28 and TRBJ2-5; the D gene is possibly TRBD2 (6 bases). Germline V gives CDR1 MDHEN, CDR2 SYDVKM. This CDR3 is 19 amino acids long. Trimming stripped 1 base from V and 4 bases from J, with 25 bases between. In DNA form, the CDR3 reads TGTGCCAGCAGTTTATTGGCGGGATGGATAGGCCCTCCCGGAGAGACCCAGTACTTC. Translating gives CASSLLAGWIGPPGETQYF.